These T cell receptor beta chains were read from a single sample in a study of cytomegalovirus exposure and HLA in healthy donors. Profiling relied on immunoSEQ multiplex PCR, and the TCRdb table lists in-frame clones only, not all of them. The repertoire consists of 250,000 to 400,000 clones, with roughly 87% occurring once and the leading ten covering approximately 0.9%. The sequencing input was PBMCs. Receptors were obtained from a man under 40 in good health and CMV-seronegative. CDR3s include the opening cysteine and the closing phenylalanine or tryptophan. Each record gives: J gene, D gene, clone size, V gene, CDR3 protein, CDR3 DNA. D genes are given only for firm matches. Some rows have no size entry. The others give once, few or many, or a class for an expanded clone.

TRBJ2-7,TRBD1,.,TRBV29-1,CSVEVGQGSSYEQYF,TGCAGCGTTGAAGTCGGACAGGGAAGCTCCTACGAGCAGTACTTC
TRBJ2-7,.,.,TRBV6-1,CASSEWQGGGYEQYF,TGTGCCAGCAGTGAATGGCAGGGGGGCGGCTACGAGCAGTACTTC
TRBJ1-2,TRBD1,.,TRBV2,CASSLQGASIWGYTF,TGTGCCAGCAGTCTACAGGGGGCCTCTATTTGGGGCTACACCTTC
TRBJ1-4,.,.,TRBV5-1,CASSFSGDEKLFF,TGCGCCAGCAGCTTCTCGGGAGATGAAAAACTGTTTTTT
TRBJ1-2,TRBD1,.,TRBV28,CATYTDRGLYGYTF,TGTGCCACCTACACAGACAGGGGCCTCTATGGCTACACCTTC
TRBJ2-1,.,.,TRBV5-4,CASRDDRSQPYNEQFF,TGTGCCAGCAGAGACGACAGGAGTCAGCCTTACAATGAGCAGTTCTTC
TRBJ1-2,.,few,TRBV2,CASTHSPANYGYTF,TGTGCCAGCACTCACAGCCCCGCTAACTATGGCTACACCTTC
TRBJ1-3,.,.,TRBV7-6,CASSHSSGNTIYF,TGTGCCAGCAGCCACTCTTCTGGAAACACCATATATTTT
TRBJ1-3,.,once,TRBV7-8,CASSSVWSSGNTIYF,TGTGCCAGCAGTTCTGTATGGAGCTCTGGAAACACCATATATTTT
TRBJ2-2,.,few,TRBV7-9,CASIQAGKVGELFF,TGTGCCAGCATCCAGGCGGGGAAGGTCGGGGAGCTGTTTTTT
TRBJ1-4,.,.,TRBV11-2,CASSTQGSQSEKLFF,TGTGCCAGCAGCACTCAGGGGAGTCAATCAGAAAAACTGTTTTTT
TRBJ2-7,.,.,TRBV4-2,CASSQELLPNEQYF,TGTGCCAGCAGCCAAGAACTCCTCCCGAACGAGCAGTACTTC
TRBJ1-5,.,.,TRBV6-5,CASSYSTGGRHQPQHF,TGTGCCAGCAGTTACTCGACTGGGGGCCGGCATCAGCCCCAGCATTTT
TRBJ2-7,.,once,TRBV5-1,CASSFRGGDEQYF,TGCGCCAGCAGCTTCAGGGGTGGCGACGAGCAGTACTTC
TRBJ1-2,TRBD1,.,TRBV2,CASNPQGVGGYTF,TGTGCCAGCAACCCCCAGGGGGTGGGTGGCTACACCTTC
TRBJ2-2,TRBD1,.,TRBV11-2,CASSLDYRGVVTGELFF,TGTGCCAGCAGCTTAGATTACAGGGGGGTGGTCACCGGGGAGCTGTTTTTT
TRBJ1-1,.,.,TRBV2,CASSEARTTEAFF,TGTGCCAGCAGTGAAGCACGGACAACTGAAGCTTTCTTT
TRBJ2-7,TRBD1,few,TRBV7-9,CASSLRQGPYEQYF,TGTGCCAGCAGCTTAAGACAGGGGCCCTACGAGCAGTACTTC
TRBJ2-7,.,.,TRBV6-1,CASSGRLYGQYF,TGTGCCAGCAGTGGGAGGCTTTACGGGCAGTACTTC
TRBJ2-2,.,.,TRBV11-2,CASSFRGTNTGELFF,TGTGCCAGCAGCTTTAGGGGGACGAACACCGGGGAGCTGTTTTTT
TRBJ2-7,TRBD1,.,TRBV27,CASSRGTGAHEQYF,TGTGCCAGCAGTCGGGGGACAGGGGCCCACGAGCAGTACTTC
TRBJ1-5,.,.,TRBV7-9,CATGLGNQPQHF,TGTGCCACCGGTTTAGGCAATCAGCCCCAGCATTTT
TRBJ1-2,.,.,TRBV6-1,CASLSAFTAYGYTF,TGTGCCAGCCTCTCAGCGTTTACCGCCTATGGCTACACCTTC
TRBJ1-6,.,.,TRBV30,CAWSATGWMVNSPLHF,TGTGCCTGGAGTGCCACAGGGTGGATGGTGAATTCACCCCTCCACTTT
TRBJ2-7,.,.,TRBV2,CASSPMRASSYEQYF,TGTGCCAGCAGCCCCATGCGGGCTAGCTCCTACGAGCAGTACTTC
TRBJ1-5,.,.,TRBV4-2,CASSMGGSQPQHF,TGTGCCAGCAGCATGGGGGGAAGTCAGCCCCAGCATTTT
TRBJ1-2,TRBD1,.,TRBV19,CASSGQGLSGYTF,TGTGCCAGTAGCGGACAGGGCCTCTCTGGCTACACCTTC
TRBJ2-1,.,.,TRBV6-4,CASSRDTDFNEQFF,TGTGCCAGCAGTCGGGACACAGACTTCAATGAGCAGTTCTTC
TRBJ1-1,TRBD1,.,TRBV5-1,CASSRQGSGVMNTEAFF,TGCGCCAGCAGCCGACAGGGTAGTGGGGTTATGAACACTGAAGCTTTCTTT
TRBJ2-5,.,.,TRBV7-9,CASSLLVAHGDTQYF,TGTGCCAGCAGCTTATTGGTAGCGCATGGGGATACCCAGTACTTC
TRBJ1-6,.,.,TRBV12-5,CASAGQSNSPLHF,TGTGCTAGTGCCGGACAGAGTAATTCACCCCTCCACTTT
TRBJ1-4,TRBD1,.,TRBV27,CASGGQGATNEKLFF,TGTGCCAGCGGGGGACAGGGGGCAACTAATGAAAAACTGTTTTTT
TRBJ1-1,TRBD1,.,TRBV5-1,CASSLRDRLNTEAFF,TGCGCCAGCAGCCTACGGGACAGGTTGAACACTGAAGCTTTCTTT
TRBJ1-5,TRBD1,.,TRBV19,CASIGTGKVGQPQHF,TGTGCCAGTATTGGGACAGGGAAAGTGGGTCAGCCCCAGCATTTT
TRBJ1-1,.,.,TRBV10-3,CAISVAGPNTEAFF,TGTGCCATCAGTGTTGCTGGCCCTAACACTGAAGCTTTCTTT
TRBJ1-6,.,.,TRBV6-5,CASTTSAGYSPLHF,TGTGCCAGCACTACATCCGCGGGGTATTCACCCCTCCACTTT
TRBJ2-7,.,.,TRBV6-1,CASSAGQNTYEQYF,TGTGCCAGCAGTGCTGGACAGAACACCTACGAGCAGTACTTC
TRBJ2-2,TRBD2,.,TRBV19,CASSDPGRATGELFF,TGTGCCAGTAGTGACCCAGGGAGGGCCACCGGGGAGCTGTTTTTT
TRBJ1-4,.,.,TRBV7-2,CASSQGRATNEKLFF,TGTGCCAGCAGCCAGGGCAGAGCAACTAATGAAAAACTGTTTTTT
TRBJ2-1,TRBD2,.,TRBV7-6,CASSLDHSGRDEQFF,TGTGCCAGCAGCTTAGATCATAGCGGGCGGGATGAGCAGTTCTTC
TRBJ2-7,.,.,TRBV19,CASSAGLSYEQYF,TGTGCCAGTAGTGCGGGGCTATCCTACGAGCAGTACTTC
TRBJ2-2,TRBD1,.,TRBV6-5,CASSSRDRGNAGELFF,TGTGCCAGCAGTTCGCGGGACAGGGGGAACGCCGGGGAGCTGTTTTTT
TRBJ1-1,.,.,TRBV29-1,CSVDDTLNTEAFF,TGCAGCGTAGACGACACCTTGAACACTGAAGCTTTCTTT
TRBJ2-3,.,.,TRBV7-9,CASSLEGGADTQYF,TGTGCCAGCAGCTTAGAGGGGGGGGCTGATACGCAGTATTTT
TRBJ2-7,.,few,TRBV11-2,CASSLDAQVYEQYF,TGTGCCAGCAGCTTAGACGCCCAGGTTTACGAGCAGTACTTC
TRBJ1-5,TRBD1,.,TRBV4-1,CASSQPGQGRNSNQPQHF,TGCGCCAGCAGCCAGCCGGGACAGGGGCGGAATAGCAATCAGCCCCAGCATTTT
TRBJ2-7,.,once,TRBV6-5,CASSRGARFYEQYF,TGTGCCAGCTCACGGGGGGCGCGGTTCTACGAGCAGTACTTC
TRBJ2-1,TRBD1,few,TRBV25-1,CASSVDRGYNEQFF,TGTGCCAGCAGTGTGGACAGGGGATACAATGAGCAGTTCTTC
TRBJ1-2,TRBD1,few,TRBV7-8,CASSVDRANYGYTF,TGTGCCAGCAGCGTGGACAGGGCTAACTATGGCTACACCTTC
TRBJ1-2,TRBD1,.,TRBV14,CASSQDLMRQGNGYTF,TGTGCCAGCAGCCAAGATTTAATGAGACAGGGGAACGGCTACACCTTC
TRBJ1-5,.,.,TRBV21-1,CASSLYQAQHF,TGTGCCAGCAGCTTATATCAGGCCCAGCATTTT
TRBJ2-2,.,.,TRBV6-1,CASSDPPTLNTGELFF,TGTGCCAGCAGTGATCCCCCTACCCTGAACACCGGGGAGCTGTTTTTT
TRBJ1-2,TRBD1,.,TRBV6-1,CASRKGTGLNYGYTF,TGTGCCAGCAGGAAGGGGACAGGGCTTAACTATGGCTACACCTTC
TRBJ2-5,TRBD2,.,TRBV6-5,CASSYPSGANQETQYF,TGTGCCAGCAGTTACCCCAGCGGGGCCAACCAAGAGACCCAGTACTTC
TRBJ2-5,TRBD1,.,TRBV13,CASSSGQGQETQYF,TGTGCCAGCAGCTCGGGACAGGGGCAAGAGACCCAGTACTTC